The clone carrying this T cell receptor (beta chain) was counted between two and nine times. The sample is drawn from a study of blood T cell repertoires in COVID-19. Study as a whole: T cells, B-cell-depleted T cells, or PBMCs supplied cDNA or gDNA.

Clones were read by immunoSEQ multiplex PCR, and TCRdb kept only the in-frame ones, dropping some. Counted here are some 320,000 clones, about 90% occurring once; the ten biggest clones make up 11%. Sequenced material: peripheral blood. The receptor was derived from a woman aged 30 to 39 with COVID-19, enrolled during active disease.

The CDR3 region is CSVALLAGGRDTQYF. CDR3 nucleotides: TGCAGCGTTGCCCTACTAGCGGGGGGGCGCGATACGCAGTATTTT. J is TRBJ2-3 and V is TRBV29-1; 13 bases agree with TRBD2. Per the germline V gene, CDR1 is SQVTM and CDR2 is ANQGSEA. Trimming at V came to 4 bases and at J to 6 bases, leaving 7 bases not matched to a gene. CDR3 size: 15 residues.